This entry lists 30 T cell receptor beta chains sequenced from one sample in a study of CD8 T cells in ankylosing spondylitis. Findings of the study overall: It appeared that ankylosing spondylitis blood was characterized by a TCR beta motif of about 8 highly homologous variants.

These receptors are not linked to any known antigen. A single record per CDR3 protein comes from TCRdb applying MiXCR to the 5' RACE reads. Counted here are 350,000 or so distinct CDR3 sequences, less than 9.5% occurring once; the ten biggest clones make up less than 15%. Sequenced sample: blood, either unsorted or a sorted T cell fraction (not recorded which). The receptor set was obtained from a male donor with ankylosing spondylitis.

V gene TRBV7-9 combines with J gene TRBJ2-5; TRBD2 aligns across 8 bases. V shed 3 bases, J shed 5 bases, and the junction held 8 bases outside the gene matches. Germline-derived CDR1 and CDR2 are SEHNR and FQNEAQ (reference sequence). The CDR3 has 15 residues. The CDR3 loop reads CASSFLTTGGETQYF. The CDR3 bases are TGTGCCAGCAGCTTCCTCACGACGGGAGGGGAGACCCAGTACTTC.

The V and J genes are TRBV2 and TRBJ1-4; D possibly corresponds to TRBD1 (6 bases). The CDR3 sequence is 15 residues long. In germline, CDR1 is SNHLY, CDR2 FYNNEI. V lost 6 bases to trimming and J lost 8 bases, with 19 bases between them. The CDR3 coding sequence is TGTGCCAGCAGGAGGACAGATTGGTCGAGGGAAAAACTGTTTTTT. It yields the protein CASRRTDWSREKLFF.

This clonotype has only a few counts. The chain combines TRBV27 with TRBJ2-4, with 7 bases lining up with TRBD2. With V trimmed by 4 bases and J by 16 bases, 10 bases remained unmatched. Germline CDR1 reads MNHEY; CDR2 reads SMNVEV (reference sequence). The length of the CDR3 is 12 residues. The DNA for the CDR3 is TGTGCCAGCAGTTCGCCCGGACTAGATCTTTACTTC. Residues: CASSSPGLDLYF.

The sample holds a few counts of this clonotype. The chain links TRBV12-3 or TRBV12-4 to TRBJ2-3; tentatively, D is TRBD2 (6 bases). V was trimmed by 8 bases and J by 6 bases, leaving 15 bases between them. This CDR3 has 13 amino acids. The CDR3 spells CASGGTSSDTQYF. The CDR3 nucleotides are TGTGCCAGCGGGGGGACCTCTTCTGATACGCAGTATTTT.

At least ten counts were recorded for this clonotype. This sequence joins TRBV7-2 and TRBJ2-7, with 11 bases fitting TRBD2. The V and J ends lost 2 bases and 7 bases, in that order; junction bases with no gene match: 7. The CDR3 has 15 amino acids. CDR1 is SGHTA and CDR2 is FQGNSA in the germline V gene. The DNA of the CDR3 is TGTGCCAGCAGCTTATTAGCGGGAGGGCGGGGAGAGCAGTACTTC. Amino acids: CASSLLAGGRGEQYF.

This clonotype was detected a few times. CDR3 region: CASSQGQGDEQYF. The CDR3 nucleotides read TGCGCCAGCAGCCAGGGACAGGGAGACGAGCAGTACTTC. J is TRBJ2-7 and V is TRBV4-1; TRBD1 aligns across 9 bases. In germline, CDR1 is MGHRA, CDR2 YSYEKL. V trimming: 3 bases; J trimming: 5 bases; junction bases outside the gene matches: 2. The CDR3 is 13 amino acids.

CDR3 sequence reads: CASSWRHPGAGELFF. CDR3 DNA sequence: TGCGCCAGCAGCTGGCGCCACCCAGGGGCCGGGGAGCTGTTTTTT. The chain combines TRBV5-1 with TRBJ2-2; D perhaps matches TRBD1 (6 bases). The CDR3 loop spans 15 amino acids. Trimming removed 3 bases at V and 6 bases at J, with 15 bases between. Germline CDR1 SGHRS, CDR2 YFSETQ.

CDR3 region: CASSVAPVAGSNEQFF. In nucleotides, the CDR3 is TGTGCCAGCAGCGTAGCCCCAGTAGCGGGAAGCAATGAGCAGTTCTTC. The V call is TRBV9, the J call TRBJ2-1, with TRBD2 identical over 8 bases. This CDR3 is 16 amino acids long. V dropped 0 bases and J dropped 6; count of bases not matched to a gene: 8. Per germline, CDR1 SGDLS and CDR2 YYNGEE.

This clonotype was picked up a small number of times. This chain joins TRBV5-1 and TRBJ2-3; 12 bases are a match to TRBD2. Germline V gene sequence: CDR1 SGHRS, CDR2 YFSETQ. The CDR3 consists of 16 residues. V dropped 7 bases and J dropped 0; count of bases not matched to a gene: 6. The CDR3 reads CASLGTSGSSTDTQYF. CDR3 bases: TGCGCCAGCCTTGGGACTAGCGGGTCTAGCACAGATACGCAGTATTTT.

The chain recombines TRBV10-2 with TRBJ2-1; 12 bases are shared with TRBD2. Germline trimming cut 6 bases from V and 2 bases from J; bases unmatched to any gene: 2. The length of the CDR3 is 15 residues. Germline assignment: CDR1 WSHSY and CDR2 SAAADI. Here the CDR3 reads CASRLAGGPYNEQFF. The CDR3 coding sequence is TGCGCCAGCAGGCTAGCGGGAGGGCCCTACAATGAGCAGTTCTTC.

This clonotype was found many times. The chain uses TRBV29-1 and TRBJ2-5; D remains unclear. The length of the CDR3 is 11 residues. Trimming removed 5 bases at V and 5 bases at J, with 9 bases between. The germline CDR1 and CDR2 sequences are SQVTM and ANQGSEA. CDR3 bases: TGCAGCGTTCTTAGTCGGGAGACCCAGTACTTC. The encoded protein is CSVLSRETQYF.

This clonotype came up a few times. The chain employs TRBV11-1 and TRBJ2-1; TRBD2 matches 12 bases. The CDR3 has 18 residues. Germline assignment: CDR1 SGHAT and CDR2 FQDESV (reference sequence). V lost 1 base to trimming and J lost 7 bases; unmatched junction nucleotides: 11. CDR3 sequence: CASSLVRLAGEGKNEQFF. CDR3 coding DNA: TGTGCCAGCAGCTTAGTGCGACTAGCGGGAGAAGGGAAAAATGAGCAGTTCTTC.

This clonotype was seen ten or more times. For the CDR3, the DNA is TGTGCCAGCAGCGTCTACCCGACTAGCGTAACAGATACGCAGTATTTT. It specifies CASSVYPTSVTDTQYF. The gene calls are TRBV9 and TRBJ2-3; 8 nucleotides agree with TRBD2. CDR3 size: 16 residues. V shed 2 bases and J 3 bases; nucleotides not matched to a gene: 8. Germline-derived CDR1 and CDR2 are SGDLS and YYNGEE.

This clonotype was seen repeatedly, ten times or more. The rearrangement links TRBV7-9 to TRBJ2-1; 12 nucleotides line up with TRBD2. In germline, CDR1 is SEHNR, CDR2 FQNEAQ (reference sequence). Trimming cost V 4 bases and J 7 bases; bases outside gene matches: 2. The CDR3 sequence is 14 residues long. The CDR3: CASSYGLAGNEQFF. CDR3 DNA sequence: TGTGCCAGCAGCTATGGACTAGCGGGAAATGAGCAGTTCTTC.

This clonotype was counted a few times. The V call is TRBV18, the J call TRBJ2-5, with D uncertain. V was trimmed by 1 base and J by 2 bases, leaving 5 bases between them. Germline V lookup: CDR1 KGHSH, CDR2 LQKENI. The CDR3 sequence is 13 residues long. DNA for the CDR3: TGTGCCAGCTCACCACGGCCGCAAGAGACCCAGTACTTC. As protein: CASSPRPQETQYF. The full variable domain, in which reference TRBV18 and TRBJ2-5 provide the parts outside the CDR3, is NAGVMQNPRHLVRRRGQEARLRCSPMKGHSHVYWYRQLPEEGLKFMVYLQKENIIDESGMPKERFSAEFPKEGPSILRIQQVVRGDSAAYFCASSPRPQETQYFGPGTRLLVL.

This clonotype has a count of ten or more. The chain combines TRBV2 with TRBJ2-7; 11 nucleotides align to TRBD1. V was clipped by 10 bases and J by 3 bases; unmatched bases: 5. Germline loops: CDR1 SNHLY, CDR2 FYNNEI. The CDR3 is 13 amino acids. The CDR3 DNA is TGTGCCACAACGGGACAGGGGGGCTACGAGCAGTACTTC. Its protein product is CATTGQGGYEQYF. The entire variable domain, with the rest obtained from reference TRBV2 and TRBJ2-7, is as follows: EPEVTQTPSHQVTQMGQEVILRCVPISNHLYFYWYRQILGQKVEFLVSFYNNEISEKSEIFDDQFSVERPDGSNFTLKIRSTKLEDSAMYFCATTGQGGYEQYFGPGTRLTVT.

This clonotype has a handful of counts. The gene calls are TRBV12-3 or TRBV12-4 and TRBJ2-7; 10 nucleotides align to TRBD2. The CDR3 loop spans 15 amino acids. The junction had 7 bases not matched to a gene; V was cut back by 7 bases and J by 1 base. The CDR3 nucleotides read TGTGCCAGCACCCCCGGACTAGCGGAATCCTACGAGCAGTACTTC. Translation: CASTPGLAESYEQYF.

This clonotype was recorded a few times. The chain uses TRBV20-1 and TRBJ2-7; no firm D call. Germline V gene sequence: CDR1 DFQATT, CDR2 SNEGSKA (reference sequence). CDR3 length equals 13 residues. The CDR3 DNA sequence: TGCAGCGCGGCGCTGGGTTTATCCTACGAGCAGTACTTC. Protein product: CSAALGLSYEQYF.

The chain combines TRBV12-3 or TRBV12-4 with TRBJ1-5, with 8 bases matching TRBD1. Losses at the gene ends were 5 bases for V and 2 bases for J; bases not matched to a gene: 11. This CDR3 has 17 residues. The CDR3 region has the DNA TGTGCCAGCAGTCCAAACAGGGGGAAGGGGGGCAATCAGCCCCAGCATTTT. This translates into CASSPNRGKGGNQPQHF.

The chain uses TRBV5-1 and TRBJ2-1; 10 bases are a match to TRBD2. The CDR3 totals 18 residues. The germline V gene encodes CDR1 SGHRS and CDR2 YFSETQ. Trimming cost V 4 bases and J 0 bases; bases outside gene matches: 10. The CDR3 DNA reads TGCGCCAGCAGCCATGGACTAGCGGTATATAGCTCCTACAATGAGCAGTTCTTC. It yields the protein CASSHGLAVYSSYNEQFF.

The sample holds one count of this clonotype. The chain recombines TRBV7-8 with TRBJ2-3, with 12 nucleotides matching TRBD2. From germline, CDR1 is SGHVS and CDR2 FQNEAQ. After removal of 0 bases from V and 4 bases from J, the junction contained 8 bases not matched to a gene. The CDR3 extends over 18 amino acids. CDR3 region: CASSLANRLAGVADTQYF. CDR3 coding DNA: TGTGCCAGCAGCTTAGCCAACCGACTAGCGGGAGTGGCAGATACGCAGTATTTT.

This clonotype has more than one count but fewer than ten. CDR3 loop: CSGTRDRTYNEQFF. CDR3 coding DNA: TGCAGTGGGACCCGGGACAGAACCTACAATGAGCAGTTCTTC. The chain joins TRBV20-1 to TRBJ2-1; 7 nucleotides line up with TRBD1. The CDR3 length is 14 residues. Per the germline V gene, CDR1 is DFQATT and CDR2 is SNEGSKA (reference sequence). Germline trimming cut 7 bases from V and 2 bases from J; bases unmatched to any gene: 8.

This chain links TRBV11-2 with TRBJ2-3, with 14 nucleotides matching TRBD2. After removal of 4 bases from V and 0 bases from J, the junction contained 6 bases not matched to a gene. This CDR3 is built from 18 residues. From germline, CDR1 is SGHAT and CDR2 FQNNGV. The CDR3 is CASSSGTSGSLSTDTQYF. CDR3 nucleotides: TGTGCCAGCAGCTCCGGGACTAGCGGGAGCCTCAGCACAGATACGCAGTATTTT.

The V call is TRBV5-1, the J call TRBJ1-6; a possible D gene is TRBD1 (5 bases). Trimming stripped 4 bases from V and 7 bases from J, with 18 bases between. CDR1 is SGHRS, CDR2 YFSETQ, per germline. The length of the CDR3 is 16 residues. The CDR3 loop reads CASSTGPPAGNSPLHF. CDR3 sequence (DNA): TGCGCCAGCAGCACGGGGCCACCGGCGGGAAATTCACCCCTCCACTTT.

This clonotype was counted between two and nine times. DNA of the CDR3: TGTGCCAGCAGTTACTCCTTACTGAACACCGGGGAGCTGTTTTTT. It yields the protein CASSYSLLNTGELFF. The chain carries TRBV6-5 and TRBJ2-2; D not certain. The V gene lost 0 bases and the J gene lost 1 base, with 6 bases spanning the gap. This CDR3 comprises 15 residues. Germline V gene lookup returns CDR1 MNHEY and CDR2 SVGAGI.

V gene TRBV20-1 combines with J gene TRBJ2-5; 14 bases fit TRBD2. Germline CDR1 reads DFQATT; CDR2 reads SNEGSKA (reference sequence). Trimming took 6 bases from V and 4 from J; bases not matched to a gene: 1. The CDR3 is 13 amino acids. The CDR3 here is CSAGTSGRETQYF. The CDR3 nucleotides read TGCAGTGCCGGGACTAGCGGGAGAGAGACCCAGTACTTC.

This CDR3 reads CASSETGLTGNTIYF. DNA for the CDR3: TGTGCCAGTAGTGAAACAGGGTTGACTGGAAACACCATATATTTT. The V and J genes are TRBV19 and TRBJ1-3; possibly TRBD1 for D (6 bases). The CDR3 runs to 15 residues. V lost 5 bases to trimming and J lost 2 bases, with 13 bases between them. Per germline, CDR1 LNHDA and CDR2 SQIVND (reference sequence).

This clonotype has only a few counts. The chain joins TRBV29-1 to TRBJ1-1; D uncertain. Per the germline V gene, CDR1 is SQVTM and CDR2 is ANQGSEA. Trimming pared 7 bases from V and 2 bases from J, leaving 11 bases between. This CDR3 comprises 12 residues. The CDR3 bases are TGCAGCGCCCTCGGAGAAAACACTGAAGCTTTCTTT. This codes for CSALGENTEAFF.

The chain has TRBV7-2 and TRBJ2-7; D remains ambiguous. Germline V CDR1 and CDR2: SGHTA, FQGNSA. The CDR3 is 16 amino acids. The V gene lost 5 bases and the J gene lost 0 bases, with 17 bases spanning the gap. The chain's CDR3 is CASSAQRRSPSYEQYF. CDR3 bases: TGTGCCAGCAGCGCCCAGAGGCGGTCCCCCTCCTACGAGCAGTACTTC.

This clonotype was picked up a small number of times. This chain connects TRBV29-1 to TRBJ2-3; D is perhaps TRBD1 (5 bases). CDR3 length equals 13 residues. The V gene lost 1 base and the J gene lost 10 bases, with 15 bases spanning the gap. Germline V gene data show CDR1 as SQVTM and CDR2 as ANQGSEA. The CDR3 coding sequence is TGCAGCGTTGAAGCCGGTGGGGCTTCATCGCAGTATTTT. It yields the protein CSVEAGGASSQYF.